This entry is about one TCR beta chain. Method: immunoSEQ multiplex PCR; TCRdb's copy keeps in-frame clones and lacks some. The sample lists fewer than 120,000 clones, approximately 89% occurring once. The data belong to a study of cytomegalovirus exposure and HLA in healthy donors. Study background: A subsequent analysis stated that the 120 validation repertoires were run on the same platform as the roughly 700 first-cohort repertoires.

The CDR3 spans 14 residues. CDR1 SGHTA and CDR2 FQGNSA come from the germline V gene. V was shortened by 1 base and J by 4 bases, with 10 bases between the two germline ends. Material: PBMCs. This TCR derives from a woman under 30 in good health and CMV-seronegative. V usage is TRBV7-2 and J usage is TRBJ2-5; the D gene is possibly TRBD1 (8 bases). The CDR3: CASSLDRGGETQYF. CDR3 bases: TGTGCCAGCAGCTTAGACAGGGGGGGAGAGACCCAGTACTTC.